The present T cell receptor (beta chain) was sequenced within a study of identical twins. Study-level findings and limits: Findings depended on cross-sectional statistics rather than tracking the same donors.

A remark on this clonotype: Its target is not known. At one of its ends the junction is not consistent with the germline gene, which may arise from a read error.

The CDR3 spans 12 residues. CDR1 and CDR2 from the germline V gene are KGHSH and LQKENI. Template switching, a step in the protocol, added a universal primer site, and cDNA carried unique molecular identifiers. TCRdb ran MiXCR on the 5' RACE reads and lists one entry per CDR3 protein. In the table there are roughly 490,000 distinct CDR3 sequences, roughly an eighth of which are singletons. A further study also used this sample, focusing on yellow fever vaccine responses in identical twins.

The TCR comes from a woman younger than 30 in good health. Sequencing was done on a sample of CD4+ T cells sorted from blood. The chain carries TRBV18 and TRBJ2-3; D ambiguous. CDR3 residues: CTSSPSTDTQYF. CDR3 coding DNA: TGTACCAGCTCACCATCGACAGATACGCAGTATTTT.